This entry is about one TCR beta chain. Its target is unknown. Listed TCR primers and previously described methods were used for bulk TCR libraries. In TCRdb, the PCR reads were re-called with MiXCR into one record per CDR3 protein. The sample includes hundreds of thousands of distinct CDR3 sequences, about 25% seen only once; the top ten take 0.78%. The sample is drawn from a study of molecular identifiers for immune sequencing clone quantification. Study context: Replicates partitioned RNA from approximately 20,000 or 98,000 naive CD8 cells into five parts, sequencing four. Overall study findings and caveats: In naive cells, under 1% of molecules belonged to clones above 20 RNA copies, against over 99% in effector cells. Should identical TCR molecules share a barcode, the sizes of highly expanded clones could be underestimated.

This CDR3 comprises 14 residues. V lost 4 bases, J lost 0 bases, and 10 bases lay in between. Germline V gene sequence: CDR1 SNHLY, CDR2 FYNNEI. The sequence was obtained from a human donor in good health. Some libraries in this study had Jurkat cell RNA spiked in. J is TRBJ2-7 and V is TRBV2; TRBD1 might be the D (6 bases). Input material: naive CD8+ T cells from blood, with Jurkat cell RNA spiked in. Subset specified: FACS-sorted CD8+CD4-CCR7+CD45RA+ naive T cells. The CDR3 is CASSAGVSSYEQYF. The CDR3 DNA sequence: TGTGCCAGCAGTGCAGGGGTAAGCTCCTACGAGCAGTACTTC. The variable domain in full, with the rest retrieved from reference TRBV2 and TRBJ2-7, is EPEVTQTPSHQVTQMGQEVILRCVPISNHLYFYWYRQILGQKVEFLVSFYNNEISEKSEIFDDQFSVERPDGSNFTLKIRSTKLEDSAMYFCASSAGVSSYEQYFGPGTRLTVT.